The 27 T cell receptor beta chains below all came from one sample that was sequenced in a study of CD8 T cells in Susac syndrome. The authors reverse transcribed roughly 0.5 to 1 ug RNA with random hexamers. TCRdb ran MiXCR on the immunoSEQ multiplex PCR reads and lists one entry per CDR3 protein. The table includes under 250,000 distinct CDR3 sequences, 94% detected once. Source material: CD4+ T cells from PBMCs. Receptor source: a human donor with Susac syndrome.

This clonotype was seen a single time. At one boundary the junction diverges from the germline segment, which might be a read error. The rearrangement links TRBV12-3 or TRBV12-4 to TRBJ2-1; the match to TRBD2 covers 9 bases. The CDR3 length is 15 residues. The CDR3 sequence: CASSLAGPFRSEQFF. The CDR3 region has the DNA TGTGCCAGCAGTCTAGCGGGGCCATTCAGGAGTGAGCAGTTCTTC.

V usage is TRBV27 and J usage is TRBJ1-6; D unresolved. The CDR3 has 13 amino acids. The V and J ends lost 2 bases and 7 bases respectively, with 6 bases between them. Germline lookup yields CDR1 MNHEY and CDR2 SMNVEV (reference sequence). The CDR3 sequence: CASSLTWNSPLHF. In DNA form, the CDR3 reads TGTGCCAGCAGTTTAACTTGGAATTCACCCCTCCACTTT.

The chain recombines TRBV29-1 with TRBJ2-7; 9 bases are a match to TRBD2. Germline V lookup: CDR1 SQVTM, CDR2 ANQGSEA. V was clipped by 4 bases and J by 7 bases; unmatched bases: 14. The CDR3 runs to 15 residues. The CDR3 DNA reads as TGCAGCGTTGGGAGAGTAGCGGGGGCGACGGATGAGCAGTACTTC. Translating it yields CSVGRVAGATDEQYF.

The chain has TRBV29-1 and TRBJ2-7; 7 nucleotides align to TRBD1. V dropped 6 bases and J dropped 0; count of bases not matched to a gene: 8. CDR1 is SQVTM, CDR2 ANQGSEA, per germline. This CDR3 has 14 amino acids. CDR3 protein: CSVTVTGVSYEQYF. In DNA form, the CDR3 reads TGCAGCGTGACCGTAACAGGGGTCTCCTACGAGCAGTACTTC.

This clonotype occurred once. The V and J genes are TRBV6-1 and TRBJ2-2; 7 bases are a match to TRBD2. The CDR3 is 16 residues long. Germline V gives CDR1 MNHNS, CDR2 SASEGT. V shed 5 bases, J shed 4 bases, and the junction held 10 bases outside the gene matches. CDR3 region: CASSTGLLYSTGELFF. The CDR3, as DNA: TGTGCCAGCAGTACGGGACTACTATATTCCACCGGGGAGCTGTTTTTT.

This clonotype was observed once. The chain has TRBV28 and TRBJ2-7, with D maybe TRBD2 (5 bases). The CDR3 length is 15 residues. V dropped 4 bases and J dropped 4 bases, with 17 bases sitting between them. The germline gives CDR1 MDHEN, CDR2 SYDVKM. The DNA of the CDR3 is TGTGCCAGCAGTTCACGGGTCCCCGGGGTTTACGAGCAGTACTTC. As protein: CASSSRVPGVYEQYF.

The J gene is TRBJ1-2, the V gene TRBV30; TRBD1 agrees at 9 bases. The CDR3 contains 13 residues. The ends lost 4 bases at V and 7 bases at J; junction bases unmatched: 7. CDR1 and CDR2 (germline): GTSNPN, SVGIG (reference sequence). The CDR3 region is CAWKGQGIGGYTF. The CDR3 nucleotides read TGTGCCTGGAAAGGACAGGGGATTGGTGGCTACACCTTC.

The chain combines TRBV7-8 with TRBJ1-1; D is ambiguous. Trimming shortened V by 5 bases and J by 0 bases, and 16 bases separated the two germline ends. CDR3 size: 16 residues. From germline, CDR1 is SGHVS and CDR2 FQNEAQ. The CDR3 DNA is TGTGCCAGCAGCGCACGGACGGAATTCATGAACACTGAAGCTTTCTTT. This sequence encodes CASSARTEFMNTEAFF. Supplemented by reference TRBV7-8 and TRBJ1-1, the full variable domain reads GAGVSQSPRYKVAKRGQDVALRCDPISGHVSLFWYQQALGQGPEFLTYFQNEAQLDKSGLPSDRFFAERPEGSVSTLKIQRTQQEDSAVYLCASSARTEFMNTEAFFGQGTRLTVV.

The rearrangement links TRBV7-2 to TRBJ1-6; 10 bases fit TRBD1. Germline assignment: CDR1 SGHTA and CDR2 FQGNSA. The V segment lost 5 bases and the J segment 8 bases; nucleotides outside the gene matches: 3. The CDR3 spans 14 residues. The DNA of the CDR3 is TGTGCCAGCAGCCCCGACAGGGGGCATTCACCCCTCCACTTT. Amino acid sequence: CASSPDRGHSPLHF. Combining the CDR3 with reference TRBV7-2 and TRBJ1-6 gives the whole variable domain GAGVSQSPSNKVTEKGKDVELRCDPISGHTALYWYRQSLGQGLEFLIYFQGNSAPDKSGLPSDRFSAERTGGSVSTLTIQRTQQEDSAVYLCASSPDRGHSPLHFGNGTRLTVT.

The V gene is TRBV6-6, the J gene TRBJ1-1; D remains ambiguous. The CDR3 totals 14 residues. Deletions cut 2 bases from V and 3 bases from J, with 10 bases between. Germline V gene data show CDR1 as MNHNY and CDR2 as SVGAGI (reference sequence). CDR3 coding DNA: TGTGCCAGCAGTTACAGTGAAGTCCACACTGAAGCTTTCTTT. This translates into CASSYSEVHTEAFF.

The chain combines TRBV24-1 with TRBJ1-5, with D unclear. Germline loops: CDR1 KGHDR, CDR2 SFDVKD. V lost 7 bases to trimming and J lost 2 bases, with 8 bases between them. The CDR3 has 13 amino acids. The CDR3 here is CATSPPGNQPQHF. Here the CDR3 DNA reads TGTGCCACCAGCCCTCCTGGCAATCAGCCCCAGCATTTT.

The chain couples TRBV5-8 to TRBJ2-1, with TRBD2 identical over 8 bases. This CDR3 is 19 amino acids long. Per the germline V gene, CDR1 is SGHTS and CDR2 is YDEGEE. The V and J ends lost 1 base and 6 bases, in that order; junction bases with no gene match: 18. In DNA, the CDR3 is TGTGCCAGCAGCTTGTATGGACTAGCCGACGCCGCGAGCTTCAATGAGCAGTTCTTC. It codes for CASSLYGLADAASFNEQFF.

CDR3 in DNA: TGTGCCAGCAGCCCCCCCCGGGACAGGGAATCCTACGAGCAGTACTTC. It codes for CASSPPRDRESYEQYF. The chain recombines TRBV7-9 with TRBJ2-7; TRBD1 matches 9 bases. CDR1 is SEHNR, CDR2 FQNEAQ, per germline (reference sequence). The CDR3 consists of 16 residues. The V segment lost 5 bases and the J segment 1 base; nucleotides outside the gene matches: 9. The full variable domain, rest sourced from reference TRBV7-9 and TRBJ2-7, is DTGVSQNPRHKITKRGQNVTFRCDPISEHNRLYWYRQTLGQGPEFLTYFQNEAQLEKSRLLSDRFSAERPKGSFSTLEIQRTEQGDSAMYLCASSPPRDRESYEQYFGPGTRLTVT.

V and J are TRBV5-4 and TRBJ2-3; D is ambiguous. This CDR3 is built from 15 residues. Germline V gene sequence: CDR1 SGHNT, CDR2 YYREEE (reference sequence). V dropped 3 bases and J dropped 2 bases, with 13 bases sitting between them. The CDR3 DNA sequence: TGTGCCAGCAGCTGGCTTGGTCGCCCCACAGATACGCAGTATTTT. This translates into CASSWLGRPTDTQYF.

V is TRBV18 and J is TRBJ2-3; D gene unclear. This CDR3 is 14 amino acids long. V was clipped by 0 bases and J by 2 bases, with 6 bases between them. Germline lookup yields CDR1 KGHSH and CDR2 LQKENI. CDR3 sequence reads: CASSPPGPTDTQYF. In DNA form, the CDR3 reads TGTGCCAGCTCACCACCCGGCCCCACAGATACGCAGTATTTT.

J is TRBJ2-7 and V is TRBV30; D not resolved. The CDR3 contains 12 residues. The ends were cut back, 0 bases at V and 4 bases at J, with 7 bases in the middle. Germline V gene lookup returns CDR1 GTSNPN and CDR2 SVGIG (reference sequence). DNA of the CDR3: TGTGCCTGGAGTGTAGCAGATTACGAGCAGTACTTC. Amino acids: CAWSVADYEQYF.

This sequence joins TRBV2 and TRBJ2-7, with a tentative D call TRBD1 (6 bases). V lost 6 bases, J lost 3 bases, and 9 bases lay in between. Per germline, CDR1 SNHLY and CDR2 FYNNEI. This CDR3 region has 12 residues. For the CDR3, the DNA is TGTGCCAGCAGGGAGGACAGCTACGAGCAGTACTTC. Translated: CASREDSYEQYF.

The rearrangement uses TRBV20-1 and TRBJ2-3; 16 nucleotides agree with TRBD2. This CDR3 is 18 amino acids long. Trimming at V came to 4 bases and at J to 4 bases, leaving 11 bases not matched to a gene. CDR1 is DFQATT and CDR2 is SNEGSKA in the germline V gene (reference sequence). The CDR3 loop is CSAIGTSGGAGVPDTQYF. As DNA, the CDR3 is TGCAGTGCTATCGGGACTAGCGGGGGGGCGGGAGTACCAGATACGCAGTATTTT.

The V gene is TRBV25-1, the J gene TRBJ2-3, with D possibly matching TRBD2 (5 bases). The germline CDR1 and CDR2 sequences are MGHDK and SYGVNS. This CDR3 has 14 residues. V was trimmed by 8 bases and J by 2 bases, leaving 14 bases between them. CDR3 bases: TGTGCCAGCTCGGTCGAGGGCAACACAGATACGCAGTATTTT. Translation: CASSVEGNTDTQYF. The full variable domain, with the rest looked up from reference TRBV25-1 and TRBJ2-3, is EADIYQTPRYLVIGTGKKITLECSQTMGHDKMYWYQQDPGMELHLIHYSYGVNSTEKGDLSSESTVSRIRTEHFPLTLESARPSHTSQYLCASSVEGNTDTQYFGPGTRLTVL.

The gene calls are TRBV3-1 and TRBJ1-2; TRBD1 aligns across 7 bases. From germline, CDR1 is LGHDT and CDR2 YNNKEL (reference sequence). This CDR3 has 13 residues. Trimming at V came to 7 bases and at J to 6 bases, leaving 8 bases not matched to a gene. This CDR3 reads CASISITGDGYTF. The CDR3 nucleotides read TGTGCCAGCATCTCAATCACAGGGGATGGCTACACCTTC.

This chain joins TRBV20-1 and TRBJ1-5; D is unresolved. The CDR3 runs to 13 residues. Trimming removed 3 bases from V and 0 bases from J, with 6 bases in between. Germline V CDR1 and CDR2: DFQATT, SNEGSKA (reference sequence). CDR3 DNA: TGCAGTGCTAGTAAGGGTAGCAATCAGCCCCAGCATTTT. Translating gives CSASKGSNQPQHF.

This clonotype was seen just once. The chain couples TRBV6-5 to TRBJ2-7; the match to TRBD1 covers 11 bases. CDR3 length equals 14 residues. V shed 6 bases and J 3 bases; nucleotides not matched to a gene: 4. Germline lookup yields CDR1 MNHEY and CDR2 SVGAGI. CDR3 region: CASSMGTGGYEQYF. Here the CDR3 DNA reads TGTGCCAGCAGCATGGGGACAGGGGGCTACGAGCAGTACTTC.

V and J are TRBV20-1 and TRBJ2-7; D might be TRBD1 (6 bases). This CDR3 region has 16 residues. Germline CDR1 DFQATT, CDR2 SNEGSKA (reference sequence). The V end lost 5 bases, the J end lost 2 bases, and 22 bases lay between the germline ends. The CDR3, as DNA: TGCAGTGCTGTCACGCCCCGGACAGACAAGACCTACGAGCAGTACTTC. This sequence encodes CSAVTPRTDKTYEQYF.

This chain connects TRBV9 to TRBJ1-3; the D is unclear. Between the trimmed V and J ends, which lost 3 bases and 0 bases, there was a span of 10 bases. Germline CDR1 and CDR2: SGDLS and YYNGEE. This CDR3 is 15 amino acids long. CDR3 bases: TGTGCCAGCAGCGGGACCTCCTACTCTGGAAACACCATATATTTT. Its protein product is CASSGTSYSGNTIYF.

This clonotype was seen only a few times. The J gene is TRBJ1-4, the V gene TRBV5-4; D is unclear. This CDR3 spans 11 amino acids. Germline values: CDR1 SGHNT, CDR2 YYREEE (reference sequence). The V and J ends lost 5 bases and 7 bases respectively, with 6 bases between them. In DNA, the CDR3 is TGTGCCAGCAGTAGTGGTGAAAAACTGTTTTTT. It codes for CASSSGEKLFF. Using reference TRBV5-4 and TRBJ1-4 for the parts outside the CDR3, the full variable domain is ETGVTQSPTHLIKTRGQQVTLRCSSQSGHNTVSWYQQALGQGPQFIFQYYREEENGRGNFPPRFSGLQFPNYSSELNVNALELDDSALYLCASSSGEKLFFGSGTQLSVL.

This chain links TRBV25-1 with TRBJ1-3; TRBD1 might be the D (5 bases). The CDR3 length is 14 residues. The V gene lost 1 base and the J gene lost 7 bases, with 11 bases spanning the gap. The germline CDR1 and CDR2 sequences are MGHDK and SYGVNS. The CDR3 sequence is CASSEWGKRNTIYF. The CDR3 nucleotides read TGTGCCAGCAGTGAATGGGGCAAACGGAACACCATATATTTT.

The J gene is TRBJ2-7, the V gene TRBV6-5; 10 bases are a match to TRBD1. The V gene end was trimmed by 4 bases and the J gene end by 6 bases; junction bases not matched to a gene: 6. Germline V CDR1 and CDR2: MNHEY, SVGAGI. There are 14 residues in the CDR3. For the CDR3, the DNA is TGTGCCAGCAGTTCCGGGACAGGGGAAGGCGAGCAGTACTTC. Residues: CASSSGTGEGEQYF.